The rows below give T cell receptor beta chains drawn from one sample of a study of identifying expanded T cells in peripheral blood. Produced via immunoSEQ multiplex PCR; TCRdb's table is partial and in-frame only. There are about 130,000 clones in the sample; about 86% occur only once, and 8% to 9% lies in the top ten. Sample: blood. These receptors were collected from a person between 18 and 69 years old in good health. The CDR3 runs from the conserved cysteine through the conserved F or W. Each record gives: V gene, J gene, CDR3 length, D gene, clone size, CDR3 DNA, CDR3 protein. D genes are given only for firm matches. The size of a clone is reported for some rows only, either as once, few or many, or as a class for expanded clones.

TRBV9	TRBJ1-3	15	-	many	TGTGCCAGCAGCCCGGACGGTATCTCTGGAAACACCATATATTTT	CASSPDGISGNTIYF
TRBV6-5	TRBJ1-5	13	-	-	TGTGCCAGCAGTTACTCGGCGAATCAGCCCCAGCATTTT	CASSYSANQPQHF
TRBV15	TRBJ2-7	16	-	-	TGTGCCACCAGCATATTAGGGCTGGGGTTCTCCTACGAGCAGTACTTC	CATSILGLGFSYEQYF
TRBV19	TRBJ2-2	17	TRBD2	-	TGTGCCAGTAGTCTGCCCCATAGCGGGGGACTAACGGGGGAGCTGTTTTTT	CASSLPHSGGLTGELFF
TRBV18	TRBJ1-2	14	-	once	TGTGCCAGCTCACCAATCCACGGAGGATATGGCTACACCTTC	CASSPIHGGYGYTF
TRBV7-9	TRBJ2-6	16	-	few	TGTGCCAGCAGCCGGGGCGTGGGCTCTGGGGCCAACGTCCTGACTTTC	CASSRGVGSGANVLTF
TRBV19	TRBJ2-3	13	-	-	TGTGCCAGTATAAACAGGGGAGGAGATACGCAGTATTTT	CASINRGGDTQYF
TRBV14	TRBJ2-1	15	-	-	TGTGCCAGCAGCCCGGGACATCTGATCTACAATGAGCAGTTCTTC	CASSPGHLIYNEQFF
TRBV28	TRBJ2-1	17	-	-	TGTGCCAGCAGTTTATCTGGGCAACTCCCGGTGGGCAATGAGCAGTTCTTC	CASSLSGQLPVGNEQFF
TRBV7-4	TRBJ2-1	18	TRBD2	-	TGTGCCAGCAGCTTAAGTGGGTTTGTAGCGGGAGAGTGGAATGAGCAGTTCTTC	CASSLSGFVAGEWNEQFF
TRBV5-1	TRBJ2-3	15	-	few	TGCGCCAGCAGCTTGTGGGGCGAGAGCACAGATACGCAGTATTTT	CASSLWGESTDTQYF
TRBV7-9	TRBJ2-7	12	-	-	TGTGCCAGCAGCCCTCTAGCGCTCGAGCAGTACTTC	CASSPLALEQYF
TRBV27	TRBJ2-7	13	-	-	TGTGCCAGCAGGGCAGATAAACTAAGCGAGCAGTACTTC	CASRADKLSEQYF
TRBV18	TRBJ1-2	11	-	-	TGTGCCAGCTCAGAGGGTTCTGGCTACACCTTC	CASSEGSGYTF
TRBV6-1	TRBJ2-2	12	-	-	TGTGCCAGCAACCTAAACACCGGGGAGCTGTTTTTT	CASNLNTGELFF
TRBV18	TRBJ1-4	15	TRBD1	few	TGTGCCAGCTCATCCGACAGGGAAGGGGGTGAAAAACTGTTTTTT	CASSSDREGGEKLFF
TRBV19	TRBJ2-4	17	TRBD1	-	TGTGCCAGTAGTATCCCTAGACAGGGGAGGGCCAAAAACATTCAGTACTTC	CASSIPRQGRAKNIQYF
TRBV2	TRBJ2-5	15	TRBD2	-	TGTGCCAGCAGAGAATCGGGGGGGCAGGAAGAGACCCAGTACTTC	CASRESGGQEETQYF
TRBV5-4	TRBJ1-3	15	-	-	TGTGCCAGCAGTTTTTCCCGGGCCTCTGGAAACACCATATATTTT	CASSFSRASGNTIYF
TRBV5-1	TRBJ2-1	15	-	-	TGCGCCAGCAGCTTACCCGCTCGCTCCTACAATGAGCAGTTCTTC	CASSLPARSYNEQFF
TRBV30	TRBJ2-3	17	-	-	TGTGCCTGGAGTGTACAGTTGGGCGGGTACGTCACAGATACGCAGTATTTT	CAWSVQLGGYVTDTQYF
TRBV11-3	TRBJ2-7	14	-	-	TGTGCCAGCAGCTTAGGAACGGTCGAGGGCGAGCAGTACTTC	CASSLGTVEGEQYF
TRBV5-1	TRBJ2-4	15	-	-	TGCGCCAGCAGTGGGAGCTTGTGGGCCAAAAACATTCAGTACTTC	CASSGSLWAKNIQYF
TRBV6-5	TRBJ2-7	14	-	-	TGTGCCAGCAGAATTACTTTCAAAAGCTACGAGCAGTACTTC	CASRITFKSYEQYF
TRBV19	TRBJ2-4	19	-	-	TGTGCCAGTAGTATCCTCAGGGGGACTATGACTCTAGCCAAAAACATTCAGTACTTC	CASSILRGTMTLAKNIQYF
TRBV6-4	TRBJ2-1	14	TRBD1	-	TGTGCCAGCAGTGCCAGGACAGGGGGCGATGAGCAGTTCTTC	CASSARTGGDEQFF
TRBV5-6	TRBJ1-5	16	TRBD1	few	TGTGCCAGCAGCCCATGGACAGGGAAGAGCAATCAGCCCCAGCATTTT	CASSPWTGKSNQPQHF
TRBV30	TRBJ1-5	12	-	-	TGTGCCTGGAGTGTAGGTCACACCTTTCTCCATTTT	CAWSVGHTFLHF
TRBV11-2	TRBJ2-3	15	-	-	TGTGCCAGCAGCTTAGTCTCGGGACGACAAGATACGCAGTATTTT	CASSLVSGRQDTQYF
TRBV11-1	TRBJ2-1	14	TRBD2	-	TGTGCCAGCAGCTCAAGCGGGAATAAAAATGAGCAGTTCTTC	CASSSSGNKNEQFF
TRBV30	TRBJ1-1	14	TRBD1	-	TGTGCCTGGATCACCTTGGGACAGGCCGCTGAAGCTTTCTTT	CAWITLGQAAEAFF
TRBV4-1	TRBJ1-1	15	-	-	TGCGCCAGCAGCCAAACGGTCCAGGGGACCACTGAAGCTTTCTTT	CASSQTVQGTTEAFF
TRBV6-6	TRBJ1-2	15	TRBD1	once	TGTGCCAGCGGAATCGGGACAGGAAACTCCTATGGCTACACCTTC	CASGIGTGNSYGYTF
TRBV10-2	TRBJ2-7	13	-	few	TGCGCCAGCAGTGATTCCCGCTTGGTAGAGCAGTACTTC	CASSDSRLVEQYF
TRBV6-5	TRBJ1-6	15	TRBD1	-	TGTGCCAGCAGTTTTGGACAGGTCGATAATTCACCCCTCCACTTT	CASSFGQVDNSPLHF
TRBV7-7	TRBJ2-1	16	TRBD1	-	TGTGCCAGCAGCCAGAGACAGGGACCATCCTACAATGAGCAGTTCTTC	CASSQRQGPSYNEQFF
TRBV5-1	TRBJ1-1	16	-	-	TGCGCCAGCAGCTTGGTACCTAGTCGCAGAGACACTGAAGCTTTCTTT	CASSLVPSRRDTEAFF
TRBV28	TRBJ2-1	16	TRBD1	-	TGTGCCAGCAGTGGGACAGAGTTTCACCCTTACAATGAGCAGTTCTTC	CASSGTEFHPYNEQFF
TRBV28	TRBJ2-7	15	-	-	TGTGCCAGCAGTTTAGGGGGAGAGAGCTCCTACGAGCAGTACTTC	CASSLGGESSYEQYF
TRBV28	TRBJ2-7	17	TRBD1	once	TGTGCCAGCAGGACAGGGGGAACTATTCAGGCATCCTACGAGCAGTACTTC	CASRTGGTIQASYEQYF
TRBV2	TRBJ1-1	13	-	few	TGTGCCAGCAGGGTCGATGGACAGCTTGAAGCTTTCTTT	CASRVDGQLEAFF
TRBV10-1	TRBJ2-3	16	TRBD2	-	TGCGCCAGCAGCCCCAGGCTAGCGGGCAGCACAGATACGCAGTATTTT	CASSPRLAGSTDTQYF
TRBV5-4	TRBJ1-2	15	-	-	TGTGCCAGCAGCTTACGGGACAACCGTTCTCGTGGCTACACCTTC	CASSLRDNRSRGYTF
TRBV28	TRBJ2-3	16	TRBD2	-	TGTGCCAGCACCCAGGAACTAGCGGGATTGACAGATACGCAGTATTTT	CASTQELAGLTDTQYF
TRBV7-8	TRBJ2-5	15	-	-	TGTGCCAGCAGCGGGCCAAGAGGGGCCCAAGAGACCCAGTACTTC	CASSGPRGAQETQYF
TRBV5-1	TRBJ2-3	14	TRBD1	once	TGCGCCAGCAGCTCGGGACAGACCACAGATACGCAGTATTTT	CASSSGQTTDTQYF
TRBV18	TRBJ2-3	14	-	-	TGTGCCAGCTCACCAAGTCGAGGAACAGATACGCAGTATTTT	CASSPSRGTDTQYF
TRBV21-1	TRBJ1-1	15	-	-	TGTGCCAGCAGCAAAGCGCTATCGTGGAACACTGAAGCTTTCTTT	CASSKALSWNTEAFF
TRBV29-1	TRBJ2-7	13	-	-	TGCAGCGTGTTTGGGGGAGGCTCCTACGAGCAGTACTTC	CSVFGGGSYEQYF
TRBV19	TRBJ2-5	13	-	-	TGTGCCAGTAGGTACAGATGGGAAGAGACCCAGTACTTC	CASRYRWEETQYF
TRBV5-4	TRBJ1-2	14	-	-	TGTGCCAGCACCCTACAGGGCGTGGACTATGGCTACACCTTC	CASTLQGVDYGYTF
TRBV7-9	TRBJ2-2	15	TRBD1	-	TGTGCCAGCAGCCTGGGACAGGGTAATCCCGGGGAGCTGTTTTTT	CASSLGQGNPGELFF
TRBV27	TRBJ2-2	17	TRBD2	-	TGTGCCAGCAGTTTATTAGGGCTAGCGGGCTACACCGGGGAGCTGTTTTTT	CASSLLGLAGYTGELFF